This TCR beta chain was sequenced during a study of control samples from healthy donors and cancer patients. With V trimmed by 3 bases and J by 1 base, 5 bases remained unmatched. This CDR3 spans 15 amino acids. The germline V gene has CDR1 MDHEN and CDR2 SYDVKM. Profiled with immunoSEQ multiplex PCR; TCRdb holds only in-frame clones, not every one. The sample carries approximately 110,000 clones, about four fifths recorded once. The sequenced sample consisted of blood. This chain joins TRBV28 and TRBJ1-1, with 7 bases aligning to TRBD1. The origin of this receptor is a woman aged 50 to 60 in good health. CDR3 coding DNA: TGTGCCAGCAGTTTTGTGGCAGGGGGGAACACTGAAGCTTTCTTT. Its translation: CASSFVAGGNTEAFF.